This passage covers 9 T cell receptor beta chains from one sample sequenced in a study of T cells in Graves' hyperthyroidism and ophthalmopathy. RNA transcripts provided the source from which TCR beta CDR3 regions were amplified. HTBI primers were used for first-round RT-PCR of the TCR CDR3. TCRdb re-analysed the multiplex PCR reads in MiXCR, keeping a single row per CDR3 protein. The sample lists around 700,000 distinct CDR3 sequences, about 17% occurring once. The sample consisted of blood. All receptors derive from a woman in her forties or fifties with Graves' hyperthyroidism that later progressed to Graves' ophthalmopathy.

V is TRBV24-1 and J is TRBJ2-3; tentative D call: TRBD2 (6 bases). The germline V and J ends were trimmed by 3 bases and 4 bases, with 16 bases remaining between them. CDR1 and CDR2 from the germline V gene are KGHDR and SFDVKD. This CDR3 is 16 amino acids long. In nucleotides, the CDR3 is TGTGCCACCAGTGATCCGAGACTAGGCTTGTCAGATACGCAGTATTTT. It is translated as CATSDPRLGLSDTQYF.

This clonotype turned up a few times. The chain carries TRBV10-3 and TRBJ2-3, with TRBD1 matching over 10 bases. J gave up 3 bases and V 3 bases, and 6 bases lay outside the gene matches. The CDR3 length is 16 residues. Germline V lookup: CDR1 ENHRY, CDR2 SYGVKD. The CDR3 nucleotides read TGTGCCATCAGTGAACGAGGGACAGGGGCAACAGATACGCAGTATTTT. Protein product: CAISERGTGATDTQYF.

This clonotype showed up many times. The J gene is TRBJ2-6, the V gene TRBV12-3 or TRBV12-4, with TRBD1 identical over 7 bases. This CDR3 spans 16 amino acids. V shed 7 bases and J 6 bases; nucleotides not matched to a gene: 12. DNA for the CDR3: TGTGCCAGCATCCAGACAGGGCAGACGTCGGCCAACGTCCTGACTTTC. This translates into CASIQTGQTSANVLTF.

This sequence joins TRBV19 and TRBJ2-5; D possibly corresponds to TRBD2 (7 bases). The length of the CDR3 is 14 residues. Germline CDR1 is LNHDA and CDR2 is SQIVND (reference sequence). V was clipped by 5 bases and J by 2 bases, with 12 bases between them. CDR3 coding DNA: TGTGCCAGTAGTGGAAGGGGGGGACAAGAGACCCAGTACTTC. Protein: CASSGRGGQETQYF.

The V gene is TRBV19, the J gene TRBJ1-5; D gene ambiguous. Germline V lookup: CDR1 LNHDA, CDR2 SQIVND (reference sequence). This CDR3 has 16 residues. V was shortened by 1 base and J by 4 bases, with 14 bases between the two germline ends. In DNA form, the CDR3 reads TGTGCCAGTAGTATAGTCAGGCGGCCGATTAATCAGCCCCAGCATTTT. It encodes CASSIVRRPINQPQHF.

CDR3 bases: TGTGCCAGCAGGTACAGGGGCGATAGCAATCAGCCCCAGCATTTT. Protein: CASRYRGDSNQPQHF. The chain couples TRBV6-2 or TRBV6-3 to TRBJ1-5; 7 bases align to TRBD1. This CDR3 has 15 amino acids. V was clipped by 6 bases and J by 0 bases; unmatched bases: 5. Germline V CDR1 and CDR2: MNHEY, SVGEGT.

This clonotype came up many times. V gene TRBV12-3 or TRBV12-4 combines with J gene TRBJ1-5; D possibly corresponds to TRBD1 (5 bases). The germline V and J ends were trimmed by 6 bases and 5 bases, with 17 bases remaining between them. The CDR3 covers 15 residues. DNA for the CDR3: TGTGCCAGCAGCGACGGGGCAGGCGATTATCAGCCCCAGCATTTT. Protein product: CASSDGAGDYQPQHF.

This clonotype was observed many times. The J gene is TRBJ1-2, the V gene TRBV2; D remains unclear. The germline gives CDR1 SNHLY, CDR2 FYNNEI. This CDR3 has 13 residues. V dropped 6 bases and J dropped 4 bases, with 12 bases sitting between them. The CDR3 reads CASSGAVGYGYTF. Written as DNA, the CDR3 is TGTGCCAGCAGCGGAGCAGTGGGCTATGGCTACACCTTC. Full variable domain (rest looked up from reference TRBV2 and TRBJ1-2): EPEVTQTPSHQVTQMGQEVILRCVPISNHLYFYWYRQILGQKVEFLVSFYNNEISEKSEIFDDQFSVERPDGSNFTLKIRSTKLEDSAMYFCASSGAVGYGYTFGSGTRLTVV.

This clonotype was observed a few times. The chain joins TRBV24-1 to TRBJ2-2; 7 nucleotides agree with TRBD1. The CDR3 is 16 amino acids. The junction had 6 bases not matched to a gene; V was cut back by 3 bases and J by 3 bases. Germline CDR1 is KGHDR and CDR2 is SFDVKD. The CDR3, as DNA: TGTGCCACCAGTGATGCTAGGGACAGTCACACCGGGGAGCTGTTTTTT. It encodes CATSDARDSHTGELFF.